Listed below are T cell receptor beta chains from one sample, sequenced in a study of OX40 agonist ivuxolimab in advanced cancers. Sequenced by immunoSEQ multiplex PCR; TCRdb stores in-frame clones only, minus some. The table records more than 6,500 clones, 73% of them present only once. The specimen comprised CD4+ or CD8+ T cells sorted from blood, sampled in a trial of the OX40 agonist ivuxolimab. Receptors were obtained from an adult with an advanced solid tumor such as melanoma, head and neck, liver or kidney cancer. CDR3s include the opening cysteine and the closing phenylalanine or tryptophan. D genes are given only for firm matches. Size values are once, few and many counts, or a class for expanded clones, and some rows have none.

V	D	size	J	DNA	CDR3
TRBV7-8	TRBD2	NA	TRBJ2-7	TGTGCCAGCAGTGCTCGGGGGGGGGCCTACGAGCAGTACTTC	CASSARGGAYEQYF
TRBV9	NA	NA	TRBJ1-1	TGTGCCAGCAGCGTAGGAGGTGGGGGGAAAGCTTTCTTT	CASSVGGGGKAFF
TRBV5-1	NA	NA	TRBJ2-7	TGCGCCAGCAGCTTGGGCCTCGGGCGGAGTTACGAGCAGTACTTC	CASSLGLGRSYEQYF
TRBV5-6	NA	NA	TRBJ2-7	TGTGCCAGCAGCTCTGGACAAGGCTACGAGCAGTACTTC	CASSSGQGYEQYF
TRBV9	TRBD2	NA	TRBJ2-2	TGTGCCAGCAGCATCTCACGGGACTATAACACCGGGGAGCTGTTTTTT	CASSISRDYNTGELFF
TRBV6-1	TRBD1	NA	TRBJ2-5	TGTGCCAGCAGTGAAAGACAGGGAACCAGAGAGACCCAGTACTTC	CASSERQGTRETQYF
TRBV7-9	NA	NA	TRBJ2-7	TGTGCCAGCAGCTTATATTCGTCCTACGAGCAGTACTTC	CASSLYSSYEQYF
TRBV19	NA	NA	TRBJ1-1	TGTGCCAGTAGTCATCGACAGAGGGAAGCTTTCTTT	CASSHRQREAFF
TRBV30	NA	few	TRBJ1-4	TGTGCCTGGAGTCCCATTAGGGATGAAAAACTGTTTTTT	CAWSPIRDEKLFF
TRBV7-2	NA	NA	TRBJ2-5	TGTGCCAGCAGCCCACCAGAGTTTGAAGAGACCCAGTACTTC	CASSPPEFEETQYF
TRBV9	NA	NA	TRBJ2-2	TGTGCCAGCAGCGACTACAGGGAGGGGGACACCGGGGAGCTGTTTTTT	CASSDYREGDTGELFF
TRBV29-1	NA	NA	TRBJ2-3	TGCAGCGTTGACTCGGGGGCGGGGGATACGCAGTATTTT	CSVDSGAGDTQYF
TRBV2	NA	NA	TRBJ2-1	TGTGCCAGCAGTGAGCTTTCCTTTTCCTACAATGAGCAGTTCTTC	CASSELSFSYNEQFF
TRBV7-2	TRBD2	NA	TRBJ2-7	TGTGCCGGCAGCTCGACTAGCGGGAGTACCTACGAGCAGTACTTC	CAGSSTSGSTYEQYF
TRBV28	NA	many	TRBJ2-2	TGTGCCAGCAGTTCTCCCGGGGAGCTCTCCACCGGGGAGCTGTTTTTT	CASSSPGELSTGELFF
TRBV4-3	TRBD1	NA	TRBJ1-1	TGCGCCAGCAGGAAAACAGGGGTTCCGGGCACTGAAGCTTTCTTT	CASRKTGVPGTEAFF
TRBV27	NA	once	TRBJ2-3	TGTGCCAGCAGCCAGACAGATACGCAGTATTTT	CASSQTDTQYF
TRBV7-3	NA	NA	TRBJ1-1	TGTGCCAGCAGCTACCTAGGAGGGCTGAACACTGAAGCTTTCTTT	CASSYLGGLNTEAFF
TRBV2	NA	NA	TRBJ2-3	TGTGCCAGCAGTGAAGGCCTTGGACTCGGGGGAGATACGCAGTATTTT	CASSEGLGLGGDTQYF
TRBV28	NA	NA	TRBJ2-3	TGTGCCAGCAGTTTACTAGCAAGTTCCCGAGATACGCAGTATTTT	CASSLLASSRDTQYF
TRBV5-4	TRBD2	many	TRBJ2-7	TGTGCCAGCTCTAGCGGGGGGGCCTACGAGCAGTACTTC	CASSSGGAYEQYF
TRBV5-4	NA	NA	TRBJ1-2	TGTGCCAGCAGCCCGGACAGACCCTGGGGCTACACCTTC	CASSPDRPWGYTF
TRBV27	TRBD2	once	TRBJ2-7	TGTGCCAGCAGTCCCCGGGGGGGGGCATATGAGCAGTACTTC	CASSPRGGAYEQYF
TRBV7-9	TRBD1	NA	TRBJ1-2	TGTGCCAGCAGCCCGCAATCCGGGACAGGGTATTATGGCTACACCTTC	CASSPQSGTGYYGYTF
TRBV2	NA	NA	TRBJ2-2	TGTGCCAGCAGTGAGTGGCGCGACACCGGGGAGCTGTTTTTT	CASSEWRDTGELFF
TRBV4-1	NA	NA	TRBJ2-1	TGCGCCAGCAGCCATGGGACCCCGGGGGTTCAAGGCAATGAGCAGTTCTTC	CASSHGTPGVQGNEQFF
TRBV2	NA	NA	TRBJ1-3	TGTGCCAGCAGTGGAGGGCAGATTGGTGGAAACACCATATATTTT	CASSGGQIGGNTIYF
TRBV7-9	NA	NA	TRBJ2-1	TGTGCCAGCACCCAGGGGGGGATCTACAATGAGCAGTTCTTC	CASTQGGIYNEQFF
TRBV7-2	TRBD2	NA	TRBJ2-2	TGTGCCAGCAGGGGGACTAGCGGATACACCGGGGAGCTGTTTTTT	CASRGTSGYTGELFF
TRBV9	NA	NA	TRBJ1-6	TGTGCCAGCAGCGGAACAAAAGGGGGTGATTCACCCCTCCACTTT	CASSGTKGGDSPLHF
TRBV11-2	TRBD1	NA	TRBJ2-7	TGTGCCAGCAGCTTCGGGACAGGGACTTACGAGCAGTACTTC	CASSFGTGTYEQYF
TRBV28	NA	NA	TRBJ2-4	TGTGCCAGCAGTTTAACCGTCAAAAACATTCAGTACTTC	CASSLTVKNIQYF
TRBV5-1	NA	once	TRBJ2-3	TGCGCCAGCAGCTTTACAGTAGCTAGCACAGATACGCAGTATTTT	CASSFTVASTDTQYF
TRBV11-3	NA	NA	TRBJ2-6	TGTGCCAGCAGCGGTTGTACATCTCGACAAAGTCGGGCCAACGTCCTGACTTTC	CASSGCTSRQSRANVLTF
TRBV2	NA	once	TRBJ2-7	TGTGCCAGCAATGAGGACAATTCCTACGAGCAGTACTTC	CASNEDNSYEQYF
TRBV25-1	NA	NA	TRBJ2-1	TGTGCCAGCAGTGAAATAGTCTCAAGTGAGCAGTTCTTC	CASSEIVSSEQFF
TRBV21-1	NA	NA	TRBJ1-5	TGTGCCAGCAGTTTAGCCGCGAGACGGCCCCAGCATTTT	CASSLAARRPQHF
TRBV19	NA	NA	TRBJ2-6	TGTGCCACTGTGGGGGTCTTAGCGGGGGCCAACGTCCTGACTTTC	CATVGVLAGANVLTF
TRBV5-6	NA	NA	TRBJ2-5	TGTGCCAGCAGCTTGGCGCAGGGACAAGAGACCCAGTACTTC	CASSLAQGQETQYF
TRBV6-5	TRBD2	few	TRBJ2-7	TGTGCCAGCAGCGCCGCCCTCGCGGGAGACGACGAGCAGTACTTC	CASSAALAGDDEQYF
TRBV7-8	NA	NA	TRBJ2-3	TGTGCCAGCAGCTTGCCGGGGATTACAGATACGCAGTATTTT	CASSLPGITDTQYF
TRBV27	TRBD1	NA	TRBJ1-6	TGTGCCAGCTACAACAGACCACCCGGGACAGGGCTAAGGAATTCACCCCTCCACTTT	CASYNRPPGTGLRNSPLHF
TRBV7-8	NA	NA	TRBJ2-3	TGTGCCAGCAGCTTAGTGGGGGGAGATACGCAGTATTTT	CASSLVGGDTQYF
TRBV6-4	NA	NA	TRBJ2-1	TGTGCCAGCAGTGACTTCCCAGGGCCCACGCAGCAGTTCTTC	CASSDFPGPTQQFF
TRBV6-6	NA	NA	TRBJ1-5	TGTGCCAGCAGTTTAGCCGCGAGACGGCCCCAGCATTTT	CASSLAARRPQHF
TRBV7-2	TRBD1	NA	TRBJ2-7	TGTGCCAGCAGCAGTCAATTTCGGGACAGGATTTACGAGCAGTACTTC	CASSSQFRDRIYEQYF
TRBV5-3	NA	once	TRBJ2-7	TGTGCCAGAGATGGCCGGGGCCCCTACGAGCAGTACTTC	CARDGRGPYEQYF
TRBV4-1	TRBD1	medium-sized	TRBJ2-3	TGCGCCAGCAGCCAGTTAGGGGGCTCGAGCACAGATACGCAGTATTTT	CASSQLGGSSTDTQYF
TRBV7-6	TRBD1	NA	TRBJ2-1	TGTGCCAGCAGCCCCGGGACAGCGATGAATGAGCAGTTCTTC	CASSPGTAMNEQFF
TRBV5-5	TRBD1	NA	TRBJ2-7	TGTGCCAGCAGCTCCGAGACAGGGGGCGGGTACGAGCAGTACTTC	CASSSETGGGYEQYF
TRBV7-2	NA	NA	TRBJ2-7	TGTGCCAGCAGCTTAGGAGGGCGCGAGCAGTACTTC	CASSLGGREQYF
TRBV15	TRBD2	once	TRBJ2-1	TGTGCCACCAGCAGAGAACTAGCGGCTGTGAATGAGCAGTTCTTC	CATSRELAAVNEQFF
TRBV7-9	TRBD1	NA	TRBJ2-7	TGTGCCAGCAGCCCGTCGGACAGGGACTACGAGCAGTACTTC	CASSPSDRDYEQYF
TRBV2	TRBD1	NA	TRBJ1-2	TGTGCCAGCAGCCACCCGGACAGGGGGCTGATTGGCTACACCTTC	CASSHPDRGLIGYTF
TRBV6-5	NA	NA	TRBJ1-6	TGTGCCAGCAGCACAAACTGGGTTAATTCACCCCTCCACTTT	CASSTNWVNSPLHF